This is a list of T cell receptor beta chains from one sample in a study of identical twins. TCRdb redid the calling of the 5' RACE reads with MiXCR, one entry per CDR3 protein. Here the sample spans around 670,000 distinct CDR3 sequences, around 6.1% being singletons. Sample: naive T cells sorted from blood. These receptors all come from a man between 18 and 29 years old in good health. Both conserved end residues are part of each CDR3. Fields, in order: D gene, clone size, J gene, V gene, CDR3 protein, CDR3 DNA. The D gene is left open where the match is weak. Some rows mark clone size as missing; the rest say once, few, many or name a class of expanded clone.

D: -
size: many
J: TRBJ1-1
V: TRBV12-3/TRBV12-4
CDR3: CASSPVGYTEAFF
DNA: TGTGCCAGCAGCCCCGTAGGCTACACTGAAGCTTTCTTT

D: TRBD2
size: many
J: TRBJ2-7
V: TRBV6-2/TRBV6-3
CDR3: CASSYLVAGYDEQYF
DNA: TGTGCCAGCAGTTACTTGGTAGCGGGATACGACGAGCAGTACTTC

D: -
size: many
J: TRBJ2-1
V: TRBV12-3/TRBV12-4
CDR3: CASSLLGVFAPNEQFF
DNA: TGTGCCAGCAGTCTACTGGGTGTGTTCGCCCCCAATGAGCAGTTCTTC

D: -
size: few
J: TRBJ2-2
V: TRBV7-8
CDR3: CASSLPVAATGELFF
DNA: TGTGCCAGCAGCTTGCCCGTGGCAGCGACCGGGGAGCTGTTTTTT

D: TRBD2
size: -
J: TRBJ2-2
V: TRBV4-2
CDR3: CASSQDGLAGDNMRTGELFF
DNA: TGTGCCAGCAGCCAAGATGGGTTAGCGGGAGATAATATGAGGACCGGGGAGCTGTTTTTT

D: -
size: many
J: TRBJ2-2
V: TRBV27
CDR3: CASSLSLGELFF
DNA: TGTGCCAGCAGTTTATCTCTCGGGGAGCTGTTTTTT

D: TRBD2
size: -
J: TRBJ2-1
V: TRBV7-9
CDR3: CASSFGAGVNNEQFF
DNA: TGTGCCAGCAGCTTTGGGGCGGGAGTGAACAATGAGCAGTTCTTC

D: -
size: few
J: TRBJ1-4
V: TRBV7-9
CDR3: CASSLQKERVKLFF
DNA: TGTGCCAGCAGCTTACAGAAGGAACGGGTAAAACTGTTTTTT

D: TRBD2
size: many
J: TRBJ2-5
V: TRBV9
CDR3: CASSVGGTIMETQYF
DNA: TGTGCCAGCAGCGTAGGCGGGACTATAATGGAGACCCAGTACTTC

D: -
size: many
J: TRBJ2-1
V: TRBV5-1
CDR3: CASSLDREQNEQFF
DNA: TGCGCCAGCAGCTTGGACCGGGAACAGAATGAGCAGTTCTTC

D: TRBD1
size: few
J: TRBJ2-1
V: TRBV9
CDR3: CASSRDRGVFEQFF
DNA: TGTGCCAGCTCTCGGGACAGGGGGGTTTTTGAGCAGTTCTTC

D: TRBD2
size: -
J: TRBJ2-1
V: TRBV20-1
CDR3: CSARSGVGLGYYNEQFF
DNA: TGCAGTGCTCGATCCGGGGTGGGACTAGGCTACTACAATGAGCAGTTCTTC

D: TRBD1
size: -
J: TRBJ2-5
V: TRBV27
CDR3: CASSWDRFFETQYF
DNA: TGTGCCAGCAGTTGGGACAGGTTTTTTGAGACCCAGTACTTC

D: TRBD2
size: -
J: TRBJ2-2
V: TRBV27
CDR3: CASSWVAGNTGELFF
DNA: TGTGCCAGCAGTTGGGTAGCGGGGAACACCGGGGAGCTGTTTTTT

D: -
size: many
J: TRBJ1-3
V: TRBV5-1
CDR3: CASSLDDDSGNTIYF
DNA: TGCGCCAGCAGCTTGGACGACGACTCTGGAAACACCATATATTTT

D: TRBD2
size: many
J: TRBJ2-7
V: TRBV6-1
CDR3: CATQLAGRYEQYF
DNA: TGTGCCACCCAACTAGCGGGACGCTACGAGCAGTACTTC

D: -
size: few
J: TRBJ2-1
V: TRBV10-3
CDR3: CAISGTVGNEQFF
DNA: TGTGCCATATCCGGGACGGTGGGCAATGAGCAGTTCTTC